This T cell receptor (beta chain) stems from a study of T cells in Graves' hyperthyroidism and ophthalmopathy. Study-level information: Initial diagnosis, before any treatment, was when peripheral blood was collected. Overall study findings and caveats: Using 13 V-J features, a model discriminated ophthalmopathy from stable hyperthyroidism. Among clonotypes expanded in thyroid above 0.001, most were also found in blood.

The PBMCs had their origin in 8.5 to 10 ml of fresh peripheral blood. Only a few counts were recorded for this clonotype. What it binds is unknown. Amplification yielded TCR beta CDR3 regions, with RNA transcripts as the source. Using the HTBI primer set, a first-round RT-PCR was run on the TCR CDR3. TCRdb used MiXCR to reprocess the multiplex PCR reads, holding one entry per CDR3 protein. Here the sample spans about 300,000 distinct CDR3 sequences, roughly 19% being singletons. This CDR3 contains 19 residues. J was trimmed by 3 bases and V by 5 bases; bases with no gene match: 11. Germline V lookup: CDR1 KGHSH, CDR2 LQKENI.

V and J are TRBV18 and TRBJ2-2; the match to TRBD2 covers 14 bases. The origin of this receptor is a man aged 45-65 years with Graves' ophthalmopathy. Sequences were obtained from blood. DNA of the CDR3: TGTGCCAGCTCATCATCGACTAGCGGGAGGGCCATGGACACCGGGGAGCTGTTTTTT. Its protein product is CASSSSTSGRAMDTGELFF. The full variable domain, in which reference TRBV18 and TRBJ2-2 provide the parts outside the CDR3, is NAGVMQNPRHLVRRRGQEARLRCSPMKGHSHVYWYRQLPEEGLKFMVYLQKENIIDESGMPKERFSAEFPKEGPSILRIQQVVRGDSAAYFCASSSSTSGRAMDTGELFFGEGSRLTVL.